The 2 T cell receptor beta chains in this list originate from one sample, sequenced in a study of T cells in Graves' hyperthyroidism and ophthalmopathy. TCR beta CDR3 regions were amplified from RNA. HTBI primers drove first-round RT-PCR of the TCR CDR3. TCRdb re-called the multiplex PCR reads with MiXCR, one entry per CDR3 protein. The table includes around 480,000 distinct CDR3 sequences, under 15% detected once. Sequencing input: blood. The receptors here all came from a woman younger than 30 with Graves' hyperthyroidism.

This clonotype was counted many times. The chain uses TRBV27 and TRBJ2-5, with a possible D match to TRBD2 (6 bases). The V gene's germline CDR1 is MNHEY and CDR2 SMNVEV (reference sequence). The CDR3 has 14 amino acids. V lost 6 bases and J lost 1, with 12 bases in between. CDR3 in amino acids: CASSLYGGQETQYF. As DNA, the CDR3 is TGTGCCAGCAGCCTCTACGGGGGCCAAGAGACCCAGTACTTC.

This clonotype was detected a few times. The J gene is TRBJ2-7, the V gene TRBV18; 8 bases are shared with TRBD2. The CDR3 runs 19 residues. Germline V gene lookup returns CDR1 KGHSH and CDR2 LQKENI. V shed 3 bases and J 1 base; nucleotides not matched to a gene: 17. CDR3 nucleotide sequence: TGTGCCAGCTCACCCGCTGGAGTAGGGCCTAGCGGGTTATCCTACGAGCAGTACGTC. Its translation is CASSPAGVGPSGLSYEQYV.